This TCR beta chain appears in the sequencing data of a study of regulatory T cells in long-lasting Graves disease. Per the germline V gene, CDR1 is MDHEN and CDR2 is SYDVKM. V was trimmed by 5 bases and J by 0 bases, leaving 14 bases between them. The CDR3 has 15 amino acids. Of note for this clonotype: The antigen is undetermined.

Assembly of TCR beta libraries relied on iRepertoire HTBI primers together with Arm-PCR of CDR3 regions. MiXCR, applied by TCRdb to the multiplex PCR reads, yields one record per CDR3 protein. The profile shows hundreds of thousands of distinct CDR3 sequences, 20% to 25% of them singletons. Time point specified: persistent/refractory GD, antithyroid drugs over 5 years with positive TRAb. TCR sequences were obtained from RNA taken from PBMCs. Regarding the study as a whole: Persistent disease exhibited a predilection for TRBV28, TRBJ1-2 and TRBJ2-5.

The sequence was obtained from a female donor with Graves disease. The rearrangement joins TRBV28 to TRBJ2-7, with D possibly being TRBD2 (6 bases). The sequences come from peripheral blood mononuclear cells (PBMCs), collected when the disease was refractory, from a patient treated with antithyroid drugs. CDR3 bases: TGTGCCAGCAGTACCCAGGCGGGGAGCTCCTACGAGCAGTACTTC. Translated: CASSTQAGSSYEQYF.